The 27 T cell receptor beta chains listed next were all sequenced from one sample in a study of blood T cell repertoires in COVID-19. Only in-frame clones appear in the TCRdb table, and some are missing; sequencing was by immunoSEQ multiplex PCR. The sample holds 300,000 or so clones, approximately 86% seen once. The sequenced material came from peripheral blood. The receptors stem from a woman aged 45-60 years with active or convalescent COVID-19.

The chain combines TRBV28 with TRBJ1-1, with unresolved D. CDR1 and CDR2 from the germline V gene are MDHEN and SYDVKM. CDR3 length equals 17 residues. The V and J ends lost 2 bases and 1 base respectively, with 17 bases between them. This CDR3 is CASSLQKLDGENTEAFF. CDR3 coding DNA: TGTGCCAGCAGTTTACAAAAATTGGACGGGGAGAACACTGAAGCTTTCTTT.

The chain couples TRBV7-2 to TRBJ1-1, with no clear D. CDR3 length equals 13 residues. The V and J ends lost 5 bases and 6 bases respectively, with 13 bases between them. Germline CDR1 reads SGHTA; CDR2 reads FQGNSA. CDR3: CASSLNTPAEAFF. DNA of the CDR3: TGTGCCAGCAGCCTTAACACCCCCGCTGAAGCTTTCTTT.

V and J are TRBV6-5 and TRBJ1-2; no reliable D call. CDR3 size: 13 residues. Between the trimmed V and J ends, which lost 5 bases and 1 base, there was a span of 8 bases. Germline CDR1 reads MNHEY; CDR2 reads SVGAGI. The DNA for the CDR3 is TGTGCCAGCAGTCTCGCGAATAACTATGGCTACACCTTC. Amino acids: CASSLANNYGYTF.

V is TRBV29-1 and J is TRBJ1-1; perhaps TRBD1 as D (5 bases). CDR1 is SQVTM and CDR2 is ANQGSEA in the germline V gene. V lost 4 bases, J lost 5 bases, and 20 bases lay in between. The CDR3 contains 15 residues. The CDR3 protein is CSVAVPGYRGTEAFF. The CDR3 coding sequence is TGCAGCGTTGCCGTTCCAGGCTACCGGGGGACTGAAGCTTTCTTT. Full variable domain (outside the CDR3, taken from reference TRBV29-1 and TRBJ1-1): SAVISQKPSRDICQRGTSLTIQCQVDSQVTMMFWYRQQPGQSLTLIATANQGSEATYESGFVIDKFPISRPNLTFSTLTVSNMSPEDSSIYLCSVAVPGYRGTEAFFGQGTRLTVV.

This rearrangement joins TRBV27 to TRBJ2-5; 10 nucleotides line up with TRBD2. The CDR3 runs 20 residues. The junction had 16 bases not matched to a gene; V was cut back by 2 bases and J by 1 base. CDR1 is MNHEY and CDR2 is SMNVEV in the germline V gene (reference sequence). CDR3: CASSLRPSGSKWGFQETQYF. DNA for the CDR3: TGTGCCAGCAGTTTAAGGCCTAGCGGGAGTAAATGGGGTTTCCAAGAGACCCAGTACTTC.

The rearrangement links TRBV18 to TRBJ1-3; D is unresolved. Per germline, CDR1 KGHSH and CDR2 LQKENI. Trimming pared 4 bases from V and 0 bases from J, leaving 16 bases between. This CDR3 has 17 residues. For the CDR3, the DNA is TGTGCCAGCTCACAACCGCGAACAGAGAGCTCTGGAAACACCATATATTTT. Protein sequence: CASSQPRTESSGNTIYF.

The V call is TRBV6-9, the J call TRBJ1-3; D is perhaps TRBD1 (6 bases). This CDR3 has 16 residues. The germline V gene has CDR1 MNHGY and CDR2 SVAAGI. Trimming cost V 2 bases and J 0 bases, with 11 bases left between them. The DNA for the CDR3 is TGTGCCAGCAGTTATCACAGGGAATGCTCTGGAAACACCATATATTTT. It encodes CASSYHRECSGNTIYF.

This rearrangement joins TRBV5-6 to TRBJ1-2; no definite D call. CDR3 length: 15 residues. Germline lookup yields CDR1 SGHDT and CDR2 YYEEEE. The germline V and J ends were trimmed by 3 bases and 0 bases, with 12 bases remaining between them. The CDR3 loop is CASSWAGGANYGYTF. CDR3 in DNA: TGTGCCAGCAGCTGGGCGGGAGGAGCTAACTATGGCTACACCTTC.

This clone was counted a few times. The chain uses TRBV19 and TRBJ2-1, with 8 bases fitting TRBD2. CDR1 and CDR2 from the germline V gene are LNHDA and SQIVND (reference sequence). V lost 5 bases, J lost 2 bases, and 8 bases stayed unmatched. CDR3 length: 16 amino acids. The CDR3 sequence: CASSPITSGTYNEQFF. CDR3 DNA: TGTGCCAGTAGTCCAATTACTAGCGGAACCTACAATGAGCAGTTCTTC.

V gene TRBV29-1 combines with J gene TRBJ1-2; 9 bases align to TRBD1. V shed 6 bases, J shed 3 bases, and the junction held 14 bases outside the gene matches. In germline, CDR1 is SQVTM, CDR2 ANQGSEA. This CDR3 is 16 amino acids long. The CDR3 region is CSVGYLERQGDYGYTF. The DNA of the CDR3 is TGCAGCGTCGGGTACCTAGAGAGACAGGGGGACTATGGCTACACCTTC.

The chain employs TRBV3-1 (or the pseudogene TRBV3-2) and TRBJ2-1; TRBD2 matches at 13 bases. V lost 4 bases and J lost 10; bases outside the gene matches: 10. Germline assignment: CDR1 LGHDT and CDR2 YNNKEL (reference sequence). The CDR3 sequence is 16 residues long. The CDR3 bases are TGTGCCAGCAGCCTTTCTACTAGCGGGAGGGCCAGGGAGCAGTTCTTC. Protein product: CASSLSTSGRAREQFF.

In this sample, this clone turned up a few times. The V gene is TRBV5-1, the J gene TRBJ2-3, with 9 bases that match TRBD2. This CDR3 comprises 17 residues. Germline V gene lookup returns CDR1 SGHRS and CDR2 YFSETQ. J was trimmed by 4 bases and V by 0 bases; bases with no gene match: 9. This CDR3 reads CASSLAISGRGADTQYF. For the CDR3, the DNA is TGCGCCAGCAGCTTGGCCATTAGCGGGAGAGGGGCAGATACGCAGTATTTT.

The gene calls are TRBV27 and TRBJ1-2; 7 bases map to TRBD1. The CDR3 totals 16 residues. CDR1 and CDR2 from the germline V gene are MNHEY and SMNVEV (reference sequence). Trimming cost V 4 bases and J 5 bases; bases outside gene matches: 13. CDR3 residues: CASSSAGTEELYGYTF. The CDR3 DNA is TGTGCCAGCAGTTCCGCCGGGACAGAAGAACTTTATGGCTACACCTTC.

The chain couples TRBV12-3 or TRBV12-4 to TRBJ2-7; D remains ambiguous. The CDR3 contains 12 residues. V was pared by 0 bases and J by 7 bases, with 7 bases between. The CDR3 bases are TGTGCCAGCAGTTTAGCGCCGACAGAGCAGTACTTC. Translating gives CASSLAPTEQYF.

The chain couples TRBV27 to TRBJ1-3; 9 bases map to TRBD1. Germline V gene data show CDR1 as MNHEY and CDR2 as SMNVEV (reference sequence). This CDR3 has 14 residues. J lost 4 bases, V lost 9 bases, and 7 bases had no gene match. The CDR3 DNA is TGTGCCAGGGGGACAGGGACGGTCGGAAACACCATATATTTT. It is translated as CARGTGTVGNTIYF.

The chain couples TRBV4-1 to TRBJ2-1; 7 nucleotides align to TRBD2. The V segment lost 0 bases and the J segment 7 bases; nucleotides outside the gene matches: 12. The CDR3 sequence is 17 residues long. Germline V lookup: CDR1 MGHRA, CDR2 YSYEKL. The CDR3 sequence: CASSQDPPAFGGNEQFF. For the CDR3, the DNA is TGCGCCAGCAGCCAAGATCCCCCAGCCTTCGGGGGGAATGAGCAGTTCTTC.

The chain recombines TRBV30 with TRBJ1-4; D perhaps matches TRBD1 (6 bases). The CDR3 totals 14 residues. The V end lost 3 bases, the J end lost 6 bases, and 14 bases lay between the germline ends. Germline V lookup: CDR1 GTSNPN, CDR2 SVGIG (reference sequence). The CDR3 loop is CAWSDGTFDEKLFF. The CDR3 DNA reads TGTGCCTGGAGCGATGGGACATTCGATGAAAAACTGTTTTTT. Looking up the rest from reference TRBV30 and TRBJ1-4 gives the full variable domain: SQTIHQWPATLVQPVGSPLSLECTVEGTSNPNLYWYRQAAGRGLQLLFYSVGIGQISSEVPQNLSASRPQDRQFILSSKKLLLSDSGFYLCAWSDGTFDEKLFFGSGTQLSVL.

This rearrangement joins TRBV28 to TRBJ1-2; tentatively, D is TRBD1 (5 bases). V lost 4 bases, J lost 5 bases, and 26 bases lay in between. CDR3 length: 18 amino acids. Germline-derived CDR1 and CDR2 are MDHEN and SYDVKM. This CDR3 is CASSSVRQREGRLYGYTF. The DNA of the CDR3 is TGTGCCAGCAGTTCGGTGAGACAGAGGGAGGGGCGTCTGTATGGCTACACCTTC.

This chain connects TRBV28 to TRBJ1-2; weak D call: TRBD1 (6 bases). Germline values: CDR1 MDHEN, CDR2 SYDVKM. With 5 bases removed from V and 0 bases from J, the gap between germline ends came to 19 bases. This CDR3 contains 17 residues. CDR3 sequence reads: CASSVTGSTPTNYGYTF. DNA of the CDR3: TGTGCCAGCAGTGTAACAGGGAGTACCCCAACTAACTATGGCTACACCTTC.

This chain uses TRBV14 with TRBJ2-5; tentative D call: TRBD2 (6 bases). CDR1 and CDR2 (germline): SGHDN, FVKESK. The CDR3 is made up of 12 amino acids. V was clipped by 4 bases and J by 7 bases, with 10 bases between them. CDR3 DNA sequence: TGTGCCAGCAGCCCGGGACTGGGGACCCAGTACTTC. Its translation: CASSPGLGTQYF.

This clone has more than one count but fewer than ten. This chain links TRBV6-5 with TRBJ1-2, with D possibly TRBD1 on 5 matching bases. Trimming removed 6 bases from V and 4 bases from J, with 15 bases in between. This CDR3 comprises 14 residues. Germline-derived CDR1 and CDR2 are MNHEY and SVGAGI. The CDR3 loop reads CASRPDIGSYGYTF. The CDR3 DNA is TGTGCCAGCAGACCGGACATTGGATCCTATGGCTACACCTTC.

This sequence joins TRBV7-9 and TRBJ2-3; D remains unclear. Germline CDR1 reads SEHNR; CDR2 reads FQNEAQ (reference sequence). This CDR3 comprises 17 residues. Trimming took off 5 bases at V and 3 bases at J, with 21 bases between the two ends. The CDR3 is CASSPRLGDVVTDTQYF. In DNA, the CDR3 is TGTGCCAGCAGCCCCCGGCTAGGTGATGTTGTGACAGATACGCAGTATTTT.

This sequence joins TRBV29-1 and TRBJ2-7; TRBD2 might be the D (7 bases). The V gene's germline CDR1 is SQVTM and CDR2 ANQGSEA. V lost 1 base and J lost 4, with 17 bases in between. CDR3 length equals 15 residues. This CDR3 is CSVEVRGAPLYEQYF. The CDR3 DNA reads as TGCAGCGTTGAAGTCCGGGGGGCGCCTCTATACGAGCAGTACTTC.

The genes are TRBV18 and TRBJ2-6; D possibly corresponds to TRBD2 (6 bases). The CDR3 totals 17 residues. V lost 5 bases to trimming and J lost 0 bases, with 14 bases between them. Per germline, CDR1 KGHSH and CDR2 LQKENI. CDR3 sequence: CASSSGGARSGANVLTF. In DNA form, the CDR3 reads TGTGCCAGCTCATCCGGCGGGGCCCGCTCTGGGGCCAACGTCCTGACTTTC.

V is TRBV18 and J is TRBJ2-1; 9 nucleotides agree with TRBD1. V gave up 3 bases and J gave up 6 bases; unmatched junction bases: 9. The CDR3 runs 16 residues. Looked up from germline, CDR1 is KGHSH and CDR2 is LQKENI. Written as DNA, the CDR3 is TGTGCCAGCTCACCGTACAGGGGGCGCGGCTCCAATGAGCAGTTCTTC. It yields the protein CASSPYRGRGSNEQFF.

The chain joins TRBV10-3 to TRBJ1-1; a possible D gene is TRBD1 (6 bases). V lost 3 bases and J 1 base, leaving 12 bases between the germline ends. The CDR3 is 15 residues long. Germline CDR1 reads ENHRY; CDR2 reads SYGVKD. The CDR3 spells CAISDQGTRNTEAFF. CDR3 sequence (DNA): TGTGCCATCAGTGACCAAGGGACAAGGAACACTGAAGCTTTCTTT.

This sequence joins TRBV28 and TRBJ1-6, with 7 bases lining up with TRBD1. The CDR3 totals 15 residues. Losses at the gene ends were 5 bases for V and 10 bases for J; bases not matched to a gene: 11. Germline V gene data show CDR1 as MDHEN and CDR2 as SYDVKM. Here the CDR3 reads CASSEQGMVKSPLHF. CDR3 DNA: TGTGCCAGCAGTGAACAGGGGATGGTGAAATCACCCCTCCACTTT.